What follows are 13 T cell receptor beta chains derived from one specimen sequenced in a study of T-cell reconstitution after alpha-beta-depleted transplantation in children. Unique molecular identifiers were used in preparing the TCRbeta library. TCRdb processed the PCR reads anew with MiXCR; each CDR3 protein has one entry. The table has roughly 89,000 distinct CDR3 sequences, 9% to 15% seen once. The sample consisted of PBMCs from the stem cell graft donor, taken from the stem cell graft. These receptors came from a human donor who donated a stem cell graft to a child with inherited bone marrow failure.

This clonotype was recorded at least ten times. V usage is TRBV6-6 and J usage is TRBJ1-2, with D perhaps TRBD1 (6 bases). CDR1 MNHNY and CDR2 SVGAGI come from the germline V gene (reference sequence). Between the trimmed V and J ends, which lost 2 bases and 5 bases, there was a span of 9 bases. The CDR3 contains 13 residues. The CDR3 DNA is TGTGCCAGCAGTTACGACAGGTGGTATGGCTACACCTTC. This translates into CASSYDRWYGYTF.

This clonotype has ten or more counts. The rearrangement links TRBV5-5 to TRBJ1-1; D call uncertain. The CDR3 is 13 amino acids. Germline values: CDR1 SGHKS, CDR2 YYEKEE (reference sequence). Between the trimmed V and J ends, which lost 4 bases and 1 base, there was a span of 8 bases. This chain's CDR3 is CASSGRRNTEAFF. The CDR3, as DNA: TGTGCCAGCAGCGGCCGCCGGAACACTGAAGCTTTCTTT.

This clonotype was recorded many times. V and J are TRBV28 and TRBJ2-7; D gene ambiguous. The CDR3 is made up of 14 amino acids. Deletions cut 3 bases from V and 4 bases from J, with 13 bases between. CDR1 MDHEN and CDR2 SYDVKM come from the germline V gene. CDR3 protein: CASSFFPGLYEQYF. The CDR3 bases are TGTGCCAGCAGTTTTTTCCCCGGCCTTTACGAGCAGTACTTC.

The genes are TRBV5-4 and TRBJ2-7, with TRBD2 matching over 7 bases. Unmatched junction bases numbered 7, after V lost 4 bases and J lost 6 bases. CDR3 length: 13 amino acids. Germline CDR1 is SGHNT and CDR2 is YYREEE (reference sequence). The CDR3 DNA sequence: TGTGCCAGCAGCGTGGGAGGGCCCACCGAGCAGTACTTC. It is translated as CASSVGGPTEQYF.

This clonotype was observed many times. This chain connects TRBV2 to TRBJ2-2, with 8 nucleotides matching TRBD2. Germline CDR1 reads SNHLY; CDR2 reads FYNNEI. The CDR3 covers 15 residues. Trimming at V came to 4 bases and at J to 6 bases, leaving 7 bases not matched to a gene. CDR3 coding DNA: TGTGCCAGCAGTGCGGGACTAGTGGTACCCGGGGAGCTGTTTTTT. It specifies CASSAGLVVPGELFF.

This clonotype appeared many times. This sequence joins TRBV20-1 and TRBJ1-5, with TRBD1 identical over 7 bases. The V and J ends lost 6 bases and 5 bases, in that order; junction bases with no gene match: 13. This CDR3 has 15 amino acids. Germline V lookup: CDR1 DFQATT, CDR2 SNEGSKA (reference sequence). CDR3 sequence (DNA): TGCAGTGCCCCCTCCACAGGGGAAGTGGATCAGCCCCAGCATTTT. This codes for CSAPSTGEVDQPQHF.

As to this clonotype: An end of the junction differs from the germline gene, which may be a read error. J is TRBJ1-1 and V is TRBV2; the match to TRBD1 covers 12 bases. Per the germline V gene, CDR1 is SNHLY and CDR2 is FYNNEI. The CDR3 runs 13 residues. In DNA, the CDR3 is TGTGCCAGCGGGGGACAGGGGGCCACTCAAGCTTTCTTT. This gives the protein CASGGQGATQAFF. Supplemented by reference TRBV2 and TRBJ1-1, the full variable domain reads EPEVTQTPSHQVTQMGQEVILRCVPISNHLYFYWYRQILGQKVEFLVSFYNNEISEKSEIFDDQFSVERPDGSNFTLKIRSTKLEDSAMYFCASGGQGATQAFFGQGTRLTVV.

This clonotype was detected ten times or more. This chain connects TRBV7-9 to TRBJ2-7; 8 bases line up with TRBD2. The CDR3 runs 14 residues. The junction had 10 bases not matched to a gene; V was cut back by 5 bases and J by 7 bases. Per the germline V gene, CDR1 is SEHNR and CDR2 is FQNEAQ (reference sequence). CDR3 coding DNA: TGTGCCAGCAGCCCCAGCGGGGGAGGAGAGGAGCAGTACTTC. Its protein is CASSPSGGGEEQYF.

This clonotype has ten or more counts. The CDR3 here is CASGGGGADTQYF. The CDR3 bases are TGTGCCAGCGGCGGAGGTGGGGCAGATACGCAGTATTTT. V is TRBV7-9 and J is TRBJ2-3; tentatively, D is TRBD2 (5 bases). CDR1 and CDR2 (germline): SEHNR, FQNEAQ (reference sequence). The V end was cut by 8 bases, the J end by 4 bases, with 13 bases between. The CDR3 is made up of 13 amino acids.

This clonotype was seen many times. The V call is TRBV7-9, the J call TRBJ2-2, with D perhaps TRBD1 or TRBD2 (5 bases each). Germline CDR1 reads SEHNR; CDR2 reads FQNEAQ (reference sequence). V was trimmed by 8 bases and J by 0 bases, leaving 16 bases between them. The CDR3 has 16 amino acids. The CDR3 DNA is TGTGCCAGCCAAAAGGTCGGGGCCCCGAACACCGGGGAGCTGTTTTTT. Amino acid sequence: CASQKVGAPNTGELFF. Variable domain in full (rest from reference TRBV7-9 and TRBJ2-2): DTGVSQNPRHKITKRGQNVTFRCDPISEHNRLYWYRQTLGQGPEFLTYFQNEAQLEKSRLLSDRFSAERPKGSFSTLEIQRTEQGDSAMYLCASQKVGAPNTGELFFGEGSRLTVL.

This clonotype was observed many times. The J gene is TRBJ2-7, the V gene TRBV28, with 7 bases matching TRBD2. The CDR3 has 13 residues. Germline V gene lookup returns CDR1 MDHEN and CDR2 SYDVKM. V dropped 5 bases and J dropped 7; count of bases not matched to a gene: 8. For the CDR3, the DNA is TGTGCCAGCAGTCCTCGAGGGGAGGGGGAGCAGTACTTC. Its protein product is CASSPRGEGEQYF. The full variable domain, its missing parts supplied by reference TRBV28 and TRBJ2-7, is DVKVTQSSRYLVKRTGEKVFLECVQDMDHENMFWYRQDPGLGLRLIYFSYDVKMKEKGDIPEGYSVSREKKERFSLILESASTNQTSMYLCASSPRGEGEQYFGPGTRLTVT.

This clonotype was recorded at least ten times. The rearrangement uses TRBV4-3 and TRBJ2-7; D gene uncertain. Looked up from germline, CDR1 is LGHNA and CDR2 is YSLEER. V gave up 0 bases and J gave up 4 bases, with 7 bases separating them. The CDR3 runs 13 residues. CDR3 amino acids: CASSQDVRYEQYF. In nucleotides, the CDR3 is TGCGCCAGCAGCCAAGATGTCAGGTACGAGCAGTACTTC.

Ten or more counts support this clonotype. This chain joins TRBV5-1 and TRBJ1-1; D is unresolved. V was clipped by 6 bases and J by 1 base, with 10 bases between them. The CDR3 has 13 amino acids. Germline V gene data show CDR1 as SGHRS and CDR2 as YFSETQ. CDR3 DNA: TGCGCCAGCACCACTAACCAGAACACTGAAGCTTTCTTT. It specifies CASTTNQNTEAFF.